This entry is about one T cell receptor beta chain. This specimen comes from a study of patients and donors after allogeneic stem cell transplantation. The V end was cut by 3 bases, the J end by 10 bases, with 6 bases between. The CDR3 extends over 10 amino acids. The germline V gene has CDR1 LNHDA and CDR2 SQIVND (reference sequence). One entry per CDR3 protein, called by TCRdb with MiXCR from the RT-PCR reads. The profile shows more than 850,000 distinct CDR3 sequences, about a sixth of them singletons. The sample was blood, either unsorted or a sorted T cell fraction (not recorded which). The gene calls are TRBV19 and TRBJ1-2; D is unresolved. The receptor was derived from a human donor who was either an allogeneic HSCT recipient or a stem cell or donor lymphocyte infusion donor (not recorded which). It is not recorded whose cells these are; they may come from a transplant donor. The CDR3 DNA follows: TGTGCCAGTAGTATTATGGCCTACACCTTC. Protein product: CASSIMAYTF. The full variable domain, its missing parts supplied by reference TRBV19 and TRBJ1-2, is DGGITQSPKYLFRKEGQNVTLSCEQNLNHDAMYWYRQDPGQGLRLIYYSQIVNDFQKGDIAEGYSVSREKKESFPLTVTSAQKNPTAFYLCASSIMAYTFGSGTRLTVV.